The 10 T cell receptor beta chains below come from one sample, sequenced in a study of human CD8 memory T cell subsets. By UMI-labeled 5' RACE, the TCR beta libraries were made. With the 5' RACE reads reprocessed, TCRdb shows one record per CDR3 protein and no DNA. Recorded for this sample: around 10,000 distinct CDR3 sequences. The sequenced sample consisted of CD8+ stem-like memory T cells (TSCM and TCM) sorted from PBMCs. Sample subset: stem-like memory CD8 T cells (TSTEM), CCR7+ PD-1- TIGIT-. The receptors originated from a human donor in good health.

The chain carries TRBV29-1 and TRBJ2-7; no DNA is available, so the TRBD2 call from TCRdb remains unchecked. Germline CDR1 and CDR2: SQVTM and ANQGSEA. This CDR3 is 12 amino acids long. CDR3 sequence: CSAQDSREEQYF.

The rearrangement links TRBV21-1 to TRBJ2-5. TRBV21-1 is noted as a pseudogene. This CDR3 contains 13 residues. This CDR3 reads CASSKAGVETQYF.

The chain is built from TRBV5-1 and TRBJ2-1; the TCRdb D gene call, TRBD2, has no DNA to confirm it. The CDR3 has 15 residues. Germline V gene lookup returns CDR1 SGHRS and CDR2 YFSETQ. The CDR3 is CASSPTGTLLLEQFF.

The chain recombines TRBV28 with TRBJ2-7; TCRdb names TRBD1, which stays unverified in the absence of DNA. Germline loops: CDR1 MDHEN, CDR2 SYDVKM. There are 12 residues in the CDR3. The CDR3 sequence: CASRPTGGEQYF.

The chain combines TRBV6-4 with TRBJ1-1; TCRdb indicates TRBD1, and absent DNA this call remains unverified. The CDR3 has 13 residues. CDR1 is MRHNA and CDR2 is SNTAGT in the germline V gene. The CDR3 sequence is CASSEGQTTEAFF.

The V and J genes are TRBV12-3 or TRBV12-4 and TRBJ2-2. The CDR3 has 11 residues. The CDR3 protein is CASSRPGELFF.

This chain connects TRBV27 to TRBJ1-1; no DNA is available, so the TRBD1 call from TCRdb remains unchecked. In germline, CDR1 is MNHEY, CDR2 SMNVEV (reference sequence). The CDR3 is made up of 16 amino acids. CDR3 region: CASSPKSPRGGTEAFF.

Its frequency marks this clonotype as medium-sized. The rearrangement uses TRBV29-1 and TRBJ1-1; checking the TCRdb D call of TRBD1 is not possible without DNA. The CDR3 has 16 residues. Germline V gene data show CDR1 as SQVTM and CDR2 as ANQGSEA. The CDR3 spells CSVVVQGPFANTEAFF.

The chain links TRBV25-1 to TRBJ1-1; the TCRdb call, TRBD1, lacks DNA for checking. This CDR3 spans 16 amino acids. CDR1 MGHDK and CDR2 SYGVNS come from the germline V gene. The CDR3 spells CASSPQGAGMNTEAFF.

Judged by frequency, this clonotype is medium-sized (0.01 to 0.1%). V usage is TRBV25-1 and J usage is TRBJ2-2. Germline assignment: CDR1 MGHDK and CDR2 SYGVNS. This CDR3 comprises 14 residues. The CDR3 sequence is CASSGAANTGELFF.